The source of this T cell receptor beta chain is a study of Ad26.COV2.S vaccination and SARS-CoV-2 variants. As for treatment: about 20 received Ad26.COV2.S at low or high dose, single or two shots; roughly 5 received placebo; per-sample allocation not given. Samples came from day 63 after the first vaccine or placebo injection. The repertoire was sequenced with immunoSEQ multiplex PCR; TCRdb's copy has only in-frame clones and lacks some. In the table there are about 350,000 clones, roughly nine tenths of which are singletons. The sequence derives from a person between 18 and 59 years old who received the Ad26.COV2.S COVID-19 vaccine or a placebo. Material: peripheral blood, obtained in a trial of Ad26.COV2.S vaccine versus placebo.

The CDR3 DNA sequence: TGTGCCAGCACCCTGGGGACAGGGGGTTCCCAAGAGACCCAGTACTTC. Protein: CASTLGTGGSQETQYF. V is TRBV7-6 and J is TRBJ2-5; 11 bases are a match to TRBD1. J lost 1 base, V lost 7 bases, and 8 bases had no gene match. The CDR3 consists of 16 residues. Germline V gene sequence: CDR1 SGHVS, CDR2 FNYEAQ.